The entry that follows covers one T cell receptor beta chain sequence. This clonotype is termed medium-sized (0.01 to 0.1%). It lacks a known antigen. Nothing much larger sits one base from this clone, and base qualities are not available. The sample was run on a NextSeq 500. The QIAseq Immune Repertoire RNA Library Kit, Human TCR Panel was used to prepare TCR libraries from approximately 15 ng of total RNA. Sequencing of the TCR libraries was done on an Illumina NextSeq with a Mid Output V2 kit and asymmetric 261x41 paired-end reads. Each TCR library was diluted to 4 nM, after which the TCR libraries were pooled, denatured and loaded at roughly 1 pM. The paper's data handling went like this. The QIAGEN GeneGlobe Data Analysis Center was used to process TCR FASTQ files, and downstream analysis was done in R 3.5.2. Clonality was calculated as one minus the Shannon entropy normalized by the log of the number of unique productive sequences. TRA or TRB clonotypes differing in abundance between baseline and M1 were identified within each subset by Fisher exact tests at 5% FDR. Clonotypes with differential abundance were classified as emerging, expanding, contracting or non-expanding/contracting. Morisita's overlap index was used to measure repertoire overlap between patients. Using fastp at Q25 and MiXCR, TCRdb reprocessed the public reads and kept productive beta chains. Merged by CDR3 protein, the rows form single entries marked with the most common genes and DNA. The V and J calls and clone size are TCRdb's, not the authors'. The sample table shows about 1,000 distinct CDR3 sequences, and approximately 5.2% are seen once. The ten largest clones take up around 4.6% of the sample.

The data were taken from a study of circulating CD8 cells and anti-PD-1 response in melanoma (TCRdb year 2020). Concerning the study at large: Nivolumab was administered to patients intravenously at 3 mg/kg every 2 weeks. Responders were defined as patients showing complete or partial responses, and non-responders as patients showing stable or progressive disease (RECIST v1.1). The TCR repertoire analysis included around 11 melanoma patients, of whom 7 were non-responders and 4 were responders. In on-treatment samples, a biotinylated anti-human IgG4 antibody was used to detect PD-1. Of the 13 patients in the melanoma cohort, anti-PD-1 was received as first-line therapy by seven patients, and prior targeted therapy or immunotherapy had been received by six patients. Summary of the overall study and its limitations: The authors pointed out that the cohort included both treatment-naive and previously treated patients, and that this mix could influence the results. Experiments were generally performed without replicates because of limited material. Tumor material was not accessible, so tumor reactivity was assessed by peptide assays on expanded sorted subsets instead. Diversity was greatest in the DNEG repertoire, PD-1 and DPOS had similar and higher clonality, and TIGIT repertoires had the lowest diversity. Repertoires were mostly private between subsets, with fewer than 8% of TRB clonotypes shared at M1, and the greatest sharing occurred between DPOS and TIGIT. The published TCR repertoire comparisons used only baseline and M1 samples from a small cohort with few responders.

A BD FACSAria II cell sorter was used to sort four subsets, defined by PD-1 and/or TIGIT, from live CD3+CD8+TCRalphabeta+ cells. To characterize how relevant each subset is to anti-PD-1 therapy response, circulating CD8 T cells were sorted into four subsets based on PD-1 and TIGIT expression. For every sorted CD8 T-cell subset, sequencing covered both the TCR alpha and the TCR beta chains. Peripheral blood was collected before the first anti-PD-1 injection, after two injections and after four injections. Ficoll gradient centrifugation was used to isolate PBMCs immediately. Until use, PBMCs were stored frozen in liquid nitrogen in RPMI containing roughly 20% FCS and 10% DMSO. Thawed PBMCs were stained with a viability dye and antibodies against CD3, CD8alpha, TCRalphabeta, PD-1 and TIGIT. Total RNA was extracted with the RNeasy Kit, and every sample reached a RIN above 7. CDR1 is given as MNHEY and CDR2 as SMNVEV, both from the germline V gene (reference sequence). The trim is 2 bases for V and 6 bases for J, with a gap of 17 bases between the germline ends. The CDR3 numbers 17 residues from cysteine through phenylalanine. Left in the record is the CDR3 DNA by itself, 51 bases read in frame from the first base.

The sequencing used CD8+ T cells from PBMCs, collected at baseline or after one month of anti-PD-1 therapy (not recorded which). The chain is encoded by TRBV27 joined to TRBJ1-6; the best D guess is TRBD1, with 5 bases matching. This TCR was recovered from a human donor with melanoma. The CDR3 region has the sequence CASSLPSRGRRNSPLHF. In nucleotides, the sequence is TGTGCCAGCAGTTTACCTTCTCGGGGGAGGCGTAATTCACCCCTCCACTTT.